This T cell receptor (beta chain) was observed in a study of long-term antiretroviral therapy in people with HIV. Running of the v3.0 immunoSEQ assay took place at survey level. The protocol was immunoSEQ multiplex PCR, while the TCRdb copy is restricted to in-frame clones and leaves out a portion. The data show roughly 12,000 clones, 79% seen once. Deletions cut 5 bases from V and 2 bases from J, with 9 bases between. Germline V gene sequence: CDR1 MDHEN, CDR2 SYDVKM. The CDR3 spans 14 residues. In its sample, this clone was seen once. This chain uses TRBV28 with TRBJ2-2, with D tentatively TRBD1 (5 bases). This receptor was taken from a woman in her 40s with HIV. This material consisted of unsorted PBMCs, taken 0.8 years before starting antiretroviral therapy. Here the CDR3 reads CASSTDSNTGELFF. CDR3 coding DNA: TGTGCCAGCAGTACCGACAGCAACACCGGGGAGCTGTTTTTT.